A selection of T cell receptor beta chains follows, all from one sample in a study of T-cell memory formation after mild COVID-19. TCRdb ran MiXCR on the 5' RACE reads and lists one entry per CDR3 protein. The sample consists of nearly 250,000 distinct CDR3 sequences, 15% of them appearing once. The sequenced material came from PBMCs or a T cell subset sorted from them (not recorded which). These receptor sequences come from an adult woman who had mild COVID-19 (a few samples of this study predate the infection). Cell type and time point are not known. Both conserved end residues are part of each CDR3. D genes are given only for firm matches. Some rows mark clone size as missing; the rest say once, few, many or name a class of expanded clone.

>TRBV20-1|TRBJ2-1|few|.
TGCAGTGCTAGAGGACGGAAGATTTACAATGAGCAGTTCTTC
CSARGRKIYNEQFF
>TRBV27|TRBJ2-3|.|TRBD2
TGTGCCAGCAGTTTAATAAGCGGGAGGCTCGGGATAGATACGCAGTATTTT
CASSLISGRLGIDTQYF
>TRBV7-9|TRBJ2-7|.|.
TGTGCCAGCAGCCTAACAGGGACTACAATGTACGAGCAGTACTTC
CASSLTGTTMYEQYF
>TRBV5-1|TRBJ2-1|few|TRBD2
TGCGCCAGCAGCGCTAGCGGGAGTTACTACAATGAGCAGTTCTTC
CASSASGSYYNEQFF
>TRBV7-2|TRBJ2-5|many|.
TGTGCCAGCAGCTCACCCCCAGAGACCCAGTACTTC
CASSSPPETQYF
>TRBV11-3|TRBJ1-1|few|.
TGTGCCAGCAGCCACGAGAGGGGTGAAGCTTTCTTT
CASSHERGEAFF
>TRBV6-1|TRBJ2-1|few|.
TGTGCCAGCCGACCGACAATCTCCTACAATGAGCAGTTCTTC
CASRPTISYNEQFF
>TRBV21-1|TRBJ2-5|.|.
TGTGCCAGCAGCAAACTACCATCGGTACAGTGGAGAGAGACCCAGTACTTC
CASSKLPSVQWRETQYF
>TRBV7-6|TRBJ2-5|few|.
TGTGCCAGCAGCTTAGGGCACAAGGCCGGGGAGACCCAGTACTTC
CASSLGHKAGETQYF
>TRBV20-1|TRBJ2-5|.|TRBD2
TGCAGTGCTAGCGGGGGGGCCGGTGAGACCCAGTACTTC
CSASGGAGETQYF
>TRBV15|TRBJ1-2|.|.
TGTGCCACCAGCAGAGACCTCCGCGCAATGTATGGCTACACCTTC
CATSRDLRAMYGYTF
>TRBV10-3|TRBJ1-6|many|.
TGTGCCACCCTACCCTCCTATAATTCACCCCTCCACTTT
CATLPSYNSPLHF
>TRBV18|TRBJ2-5|few|.
TGTGCCAGCTCACCCCCGGGACTCCTCCAAGAGACCCAGTACTTC
CASSPPGLLQETQYF
>TRBV7-2|TRBJ1-4|few|.
TGTGCCAGCAGCTTAGCGGGGCAGGGTGCTGAAAAACTGTTTTTT
CASSLAGQGAEKLFF
>TRBV12-3/TRBV12-4|TRBJ2-3|.|.
TGTGCCAGCAGTATATCACAGTGGGATACGCAGTATTTT
CASSISQWDTQYF
>TRBV5-5|TRBJ1-2|.|.
TGTGCCAGCAGCCTCCGGGACTCCTATGCTATTAACTATGGCTACACCTTC
CASSLRDSYAINYGYTF
>TRBV20-1|TRBJ2-1|once|.
TGCAGTGCTAGACCCAAGGGGTCCTACAATGAGCAGTTCTTC
CSARPKGSYNEQFF
>TRBV4-1|TRBJ2-3|.|.
TGCGCCAGCAGCCAAGAATGGGTAGATACGCAGTATTTT
CASSQEWVDTQYF